These 17 T cell receptor beta chains were sequenced from one sample in a study of T cells expressing NK-cell markers. TCRdb re-called the 5' RACE reads; every CDR3 protein appears as one record, without DNA. The sample features a few hundred thousand distinct CDR3 sequences, with around 5% in its top ten. The sequencing sample was made of blood T cells: a sorted CD56 or NKG2C T cell subset, CD4+ or CD8+ T cells, or bulk PBMC T cells (not recorded which). The source of these receptors is a man aged 18-70 years in good health.

The J gene is TRBJ1-1, the V gene TRBV12-3 or TRBV12-4. The CDR3 spans 13 residues. CDR3 region: CASSTLLGTEAFF.

The V and J genes are TRBV14 and TRBJ1-1. CDR1 and CDR2 from the germline V gene are SGHDN and FVKESK. The CDR3 is 13 amino acids. CDR3 protein: CASSQLRLTEAFF.

The chain couples TRBV11-2 to TRBJ1-3. This CDR3 spans 13 amino acids. Germline CDR1 reads SGHAT; CDR2 reads FQNNGV. The CDR3 loop reads CASSPLRGNTIYF.

This chain connects TRBV7-9 to TRBJ2-4; the D call from TCRdb, TRBD2, cannot be confirmed without DNA. The CDR3 is 14 residues long. The germline CDR1 and CDR2 sequences are SEHNR and FQNEAQ (reference sequence). CDR3: CASSGGAGGYIQYF.

The chain carries TRBV20-1 and TRBJ1-1. This CDR3 spans 13 amino acids. Germline V gene sequence: CDR1 DFQATT, CDR2 SNEGSKA (reference sequence). CDR3: CSARAPNTLKAFF.

This chain uses TRBV3-1 with TRBJ2-2; no DNA is available, so the TRBD1 call from TCRdb remains unchecked. Germline V lookup: CDR1 LGHDT, CDR2 YNNKEL (reference sequence). CDR3 length: 17 residues. The CDR3 protein is CASSQGSTRRNTGELFF.

The rearrangement joins TRBV29-1 to TRBJ2-3; TCRdb reports TRBD1, a call that lacks DNA to check it against. Germline-derived CDR1 and CDR2 are SQVTM and ANQGSEA. The CDR3 sequence is 13 residues long. CDR3 sequence: CSVLQGVTDTQYF.

The chain recombines TRBV28 with TRBJ2-3; TCRdb indicates TRBD2, and absent DNA this call remains unverified. Germline V gene lookup returns CDR1 MDHEN and CDR2 SYDVKM. The CDR3 totals 16 residues. CDR3 loop: CASSLGVRGGVDTQYF.

The genes are TRBV3-1 and TRBJ1-1; TCRdb's D call of TRBD1 is untestable without DNA. The germline V gene encodes CDR1 LGHDT and CDR2 YNNKEL (reference sequence). The CDR3 sequence is 15 residues long. The CDR3 protein is CASRPAGALNTEAFF.

The chain has TRBV6-1 and TRBJ2-5; TCRdb indicates TRBD1, and absent DNA this call remains unverified. This CDR3 has 14 residues. Germline CDR1 reads MNHNS; CDR2 reads SASEGT. The CDR3 spells CASSDWQGAETQYF.

This sequence joins TRBV7-9 and TRBJ2-2; no DNA is available, so the TRBD1 call from TCRdb remains unchecked. The germline CDR1 and CDR2 sequences are SEHNR and FQNEAQ (reference sequence). The CDR3 runs to 17 residues. The CDR3 protein is CASSKHSGTSNTGELFF.

This chain links TRBV7-9 with TRBJ2-7; TCRdb calls TRBD1, which cannot be checked without DNA. The CDR3 has 16 residues. The germline V gene encodes CDR1 SEHNR and CDR2 FQNEAQ (reference sequence). CDR3 protein: CASSSAGTGGSYEQYF.

The chain employs TRBV5-1 and TRBJ2-5; absent DNA, TCRdb's TRBD2 call cannot be checked. In germline, CDR1 is SGHRS, CDR2 YFSETQ. The CDR3 is made up of 16 amino acids. The CDR3 sequence is CASSEPSGGALETQYF. Variable domain in full (rest from reference TRBV5-1 and TRBJ2-5): KAGVTQTPRYLIKTRGQQVTLSCSPISGHRSVSWYQQTPGQGLQFLFEYFSETQRNKGNFPGRFSGRQFSNSRSEMNVSTLELGDSALYLCASSEPSGGALETQYFGPGTRLLVL.

J is TRBJ2-1 and V is TRBV5-1; TCRdb lists TRBD1, though no DNA is available to test this call. The CDR3 has 17 amino acids. CDR1 and CDR2 (germline): SGHRS, YFSETQ. The CDR3 here is CASSTRTGTSSYNEQFF.

V is TRBV5-1 and J is TRBJ1-5. Germline V gene lookup returns CDR1 SGHRS and CDR2 YFSETQ. CDR3 length: 13 amino acids. CDR3 amino acids: CASSDDLGQPQHF.

The chain combines TRBV11-2 with TRBJ2-1. This CDR3 contains 12 residues. Germline V gene sequence: CDR1 SGHAT, CDR2 FQNNGV. The CDR3 sequence: CASSFTGSEQFF.

The V gene is TRBV7-9, the J gene TRBJ2-7; TCRdb selects TRBD1, and the lack of DNA leaves this call unchecked. Germline assignment: CDR1 SEHNR and CDR2 FQNEAQ (reference sequence). This CDR3 has 15 residues. This CDR3 reads CASRGGSGQGNEQYF.